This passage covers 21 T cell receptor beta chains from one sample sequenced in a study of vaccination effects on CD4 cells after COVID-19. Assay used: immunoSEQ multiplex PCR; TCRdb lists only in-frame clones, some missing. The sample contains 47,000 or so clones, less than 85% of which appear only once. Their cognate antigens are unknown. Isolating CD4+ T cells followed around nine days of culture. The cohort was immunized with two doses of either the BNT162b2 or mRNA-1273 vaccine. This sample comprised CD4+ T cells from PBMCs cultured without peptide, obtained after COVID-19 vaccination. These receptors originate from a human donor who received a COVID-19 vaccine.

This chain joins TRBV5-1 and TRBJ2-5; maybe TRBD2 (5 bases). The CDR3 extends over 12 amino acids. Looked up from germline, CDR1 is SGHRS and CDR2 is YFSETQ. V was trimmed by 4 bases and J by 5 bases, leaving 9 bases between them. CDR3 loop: CASSQTGETQYF. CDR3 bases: TGCGCCAGCAGCCAGACGGGGGAGACCCAGTACTTC.

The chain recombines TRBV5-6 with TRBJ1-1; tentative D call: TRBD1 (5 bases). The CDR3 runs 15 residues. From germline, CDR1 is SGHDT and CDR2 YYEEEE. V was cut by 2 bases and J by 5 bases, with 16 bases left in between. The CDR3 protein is CASSLVHRFGTEAFF. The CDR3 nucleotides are TGTGCCAGCAGCTTAGTTCACAGGTTTGGAACTGAAGCTTTCTTT.

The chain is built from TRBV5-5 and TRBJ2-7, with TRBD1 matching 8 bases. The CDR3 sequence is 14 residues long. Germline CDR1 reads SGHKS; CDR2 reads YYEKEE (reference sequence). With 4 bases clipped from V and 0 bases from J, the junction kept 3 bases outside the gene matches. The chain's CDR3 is CASSRQGSSYEQYF. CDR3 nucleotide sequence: TGTGCCAGCAGCCGACAGGGGAGCTCCTACGAGCAGTACTTC.

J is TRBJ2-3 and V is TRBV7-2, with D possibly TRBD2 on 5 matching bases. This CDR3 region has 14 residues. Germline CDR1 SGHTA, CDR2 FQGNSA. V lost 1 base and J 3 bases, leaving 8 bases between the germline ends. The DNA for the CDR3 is TGTGCCAGCAGCTTAGGAGTAGCGACAGATACGCAGTATTTT. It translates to CASSLGVATDTQYF. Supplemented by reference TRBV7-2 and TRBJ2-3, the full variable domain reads GAGVSQSPSNKVTEKGKDVELRCDPISGHTALYWYRQSLGQGLEFLIYFQGNSAPDKSGLPSDRFSAERTGGSVSTLTIQRTQQEDSAVYLCASSLGVATDTQYFGPGTRLTVL.

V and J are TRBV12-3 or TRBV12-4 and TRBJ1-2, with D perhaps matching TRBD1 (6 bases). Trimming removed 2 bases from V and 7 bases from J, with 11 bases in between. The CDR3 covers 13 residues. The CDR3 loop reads CASSLQGIGGYTF. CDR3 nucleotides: TGTGCCAGCAGTTTACAGGGGATTGGTGGCTACACCTTC.

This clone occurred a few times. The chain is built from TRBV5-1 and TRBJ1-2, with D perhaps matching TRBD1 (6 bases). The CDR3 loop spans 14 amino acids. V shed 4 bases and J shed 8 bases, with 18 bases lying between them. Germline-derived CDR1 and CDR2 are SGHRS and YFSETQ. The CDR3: CASSPGTRSSGYTF. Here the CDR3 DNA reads TGCGCCAGCAGCCCAGGGACACGAAGTTCGGGCTACACCTTC.

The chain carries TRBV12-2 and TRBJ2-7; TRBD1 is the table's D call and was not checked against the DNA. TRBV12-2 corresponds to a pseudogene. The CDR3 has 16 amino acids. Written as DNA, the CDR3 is TGTGCAAGTCGCTTGTCCTTACAGGGTAGGGCCTACGAGCAGTACTTC. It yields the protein CASRLSLQGRAYEQYF.

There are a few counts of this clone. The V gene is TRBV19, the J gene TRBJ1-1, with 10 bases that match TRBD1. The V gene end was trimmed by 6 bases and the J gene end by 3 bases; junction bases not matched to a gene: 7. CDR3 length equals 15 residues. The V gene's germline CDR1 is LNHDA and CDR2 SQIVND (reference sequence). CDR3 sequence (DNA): TGTGCCAGTAGGACGGACAGGGGGTCGTACACTGAAGCTTTCTTT. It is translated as CASRTDRGSYTEAFF.

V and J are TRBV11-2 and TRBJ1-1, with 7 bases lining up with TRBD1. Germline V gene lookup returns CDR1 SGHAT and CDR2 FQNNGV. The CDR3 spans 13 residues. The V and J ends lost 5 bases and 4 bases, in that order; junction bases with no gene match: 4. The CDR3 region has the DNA TGTGCCAGCAGCCACACAGGGGCCACTGAAGCTTTCTTT. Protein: CASSHTGATEAFF.

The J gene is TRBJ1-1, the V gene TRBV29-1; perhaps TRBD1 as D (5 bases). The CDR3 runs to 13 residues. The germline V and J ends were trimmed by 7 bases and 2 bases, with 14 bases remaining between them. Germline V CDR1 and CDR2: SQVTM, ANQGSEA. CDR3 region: CSASTRGNTEAFF. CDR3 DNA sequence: TGCAGCGCCTCTACTAGGGGAAACACTGAAGCTTTCTTT. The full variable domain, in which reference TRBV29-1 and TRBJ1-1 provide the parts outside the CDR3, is SAVISQKPSRDICQRGTSLTIQCQVDSQVTMMFWYRQQPGQSLTLIATANQGSEATYESGFVIDKFPISRPNLTFSTLTVSNMSPEDSSIYLCSASTRGNTEAFFGQGTRLTVV.

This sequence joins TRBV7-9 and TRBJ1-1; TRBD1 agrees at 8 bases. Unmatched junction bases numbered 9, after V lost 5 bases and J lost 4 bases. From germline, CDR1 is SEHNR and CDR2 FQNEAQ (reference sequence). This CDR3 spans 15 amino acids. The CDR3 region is CASSMIQGAVTEAFF. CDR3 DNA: TGTGCCAGCAGCATGATTCAGGGGGCAGTCACTGAAGCTTTCTTT.

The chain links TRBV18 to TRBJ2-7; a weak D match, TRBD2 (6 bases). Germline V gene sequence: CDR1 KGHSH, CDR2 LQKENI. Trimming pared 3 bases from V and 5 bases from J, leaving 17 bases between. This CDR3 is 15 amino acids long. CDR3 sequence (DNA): TGTGCCAGCTCACCCCCGGAACTAGCAGACGACGAGCAGTACTTC. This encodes CASSPPELADDEQYF.

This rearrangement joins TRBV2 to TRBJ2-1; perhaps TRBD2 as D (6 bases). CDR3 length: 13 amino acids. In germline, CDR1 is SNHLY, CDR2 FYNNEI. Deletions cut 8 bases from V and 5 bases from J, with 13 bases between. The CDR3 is CASLGSGDNEQFF. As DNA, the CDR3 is TGTGCCAGCTTGGGTAGCGGCGACAATGAGCAGTTCTTC.

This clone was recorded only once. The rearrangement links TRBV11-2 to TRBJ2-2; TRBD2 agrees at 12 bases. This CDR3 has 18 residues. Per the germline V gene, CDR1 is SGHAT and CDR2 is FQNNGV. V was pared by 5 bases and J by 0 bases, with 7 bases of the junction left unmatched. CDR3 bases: TGTGCCAGCAGCCCTAGCGGGGGGGCCCGTTCGAACACCGGGGAGCTGTTTTTT. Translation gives CASSPSGGARSNTGELFF.

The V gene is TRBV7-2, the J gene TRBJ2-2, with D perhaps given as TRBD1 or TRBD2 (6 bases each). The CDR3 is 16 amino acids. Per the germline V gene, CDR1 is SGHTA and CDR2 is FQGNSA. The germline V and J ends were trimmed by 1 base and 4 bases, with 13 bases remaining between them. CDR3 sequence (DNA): TGTGCCAGCAGCTTAGGGTCGGGGGCGGTCACCGGGGAGCTGTTTTTT. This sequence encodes CASSLGSGAVTGELFF.

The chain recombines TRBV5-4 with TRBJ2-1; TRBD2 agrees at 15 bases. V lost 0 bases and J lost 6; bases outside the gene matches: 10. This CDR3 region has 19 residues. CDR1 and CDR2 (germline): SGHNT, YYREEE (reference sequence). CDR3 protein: CASSLALGLAGGLINEQFF. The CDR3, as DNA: TGTGCCAGCAGCTTGGCCCTAGGACTAGCGGGAGGGCTTATCAATGAGCAGTTCTTC. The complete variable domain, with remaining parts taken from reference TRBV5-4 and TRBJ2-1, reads ETGVTQSPTHLIKTRGQQVTLRCSSQSGHNTVSWYQQALGQGPQFIFQYYREEENGRGNFPPRFSGLQFPNYSSELNVNALELDDSALYLCASSLALGLAGGLINEQFFGPGTRLTVL.

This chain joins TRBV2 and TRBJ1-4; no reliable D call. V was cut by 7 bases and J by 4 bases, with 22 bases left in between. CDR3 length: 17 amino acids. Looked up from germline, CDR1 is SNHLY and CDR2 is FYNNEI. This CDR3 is CASNGVGLGMGNEKLFF. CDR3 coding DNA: TGTGCCAGCAATGGAGTAGGGTTGGGGATGGGTAATGAAAAACTGTTTTTT.

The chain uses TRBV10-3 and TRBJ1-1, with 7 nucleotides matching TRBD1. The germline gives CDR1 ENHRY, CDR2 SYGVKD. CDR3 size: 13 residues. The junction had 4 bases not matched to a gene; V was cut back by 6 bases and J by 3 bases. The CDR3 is CAISLTGDTEAFF. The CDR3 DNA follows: TGTGCCATCAGCCTCACAGGGGACACTGAAGCTTTCTTT.

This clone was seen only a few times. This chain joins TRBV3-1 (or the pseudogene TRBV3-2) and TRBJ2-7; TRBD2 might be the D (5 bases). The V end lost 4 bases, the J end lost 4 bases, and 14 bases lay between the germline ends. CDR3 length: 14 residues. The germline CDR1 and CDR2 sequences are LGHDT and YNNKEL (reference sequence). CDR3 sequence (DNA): TGTGCCAGCAGCCTATCAGCCGGGGAGTACGAGCAGTACTTC. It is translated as CASSLSAGEYEQYF.

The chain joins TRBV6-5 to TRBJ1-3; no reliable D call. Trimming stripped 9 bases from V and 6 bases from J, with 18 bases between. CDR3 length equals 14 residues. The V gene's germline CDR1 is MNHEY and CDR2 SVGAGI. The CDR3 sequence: CASSTVYVANTIYF. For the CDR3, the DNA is TGTGCCAGTAGCACTGTTTACGTCGCAAACACCATATATTTT.

The CDR3 loop is CASSLGSNEPQHF. The CDR3 bases are TGTGCCAGCAGTTTAGGGTCAAATGAGCCCCAGCATTTT. This sequence joins TRBV12-3 or TRBV12-4 and TRBJ1-5; D is ambiguous. The CDR3 extends over 13 amino acids. The V and J ends lost 1 base and 8 bases respectively, with 9 bases between them.